This TCR beta chain was obtained from a study of blood T cell repertoires in COVID-19. On the study more broadly: The study drew acute and convalescent COVID-19 samples from the United States, Italy and Spain.

Categorization into cohorts depended on clinical history that participants reported. For recovered donors of Cohort 3, there were two negative PCRs, clearance, or symptom resolution. Original methodology: Using reference gene primer amplification, nucleated cell counts were estimated. TCRdb's table, derived via immunoSEQ multiplex PCR, lists solely in-frame clones and lacks some. From that table come the V and J calls and clone size; the DNA was used to work out D and trimming. The table lists 140,000 or so clones, around 87% of them singletons, with about 11% in the top ten. This clonotype was obtained from a man between 60 and 75 years old who had recovered from COVID-19. The specimen was PBMCs or T cells enriched from blood (not recorded which).

The CDR3 region is CASSARAGDTEAFF. The CDR3 DNA sequence: TGTGCCAGTAGTGCCCGGGCAGGGGACACTGAAGCTTTCTTT. The chain joins TRBV19 to TRBJ1-1; D may be TRBD1 (6 bases). V shed 5 bases and J shed 3 bases, with 13 bases lying between them. Germline V gene lookup returns CDR1 LNHDA and CDR2 SQIVND (reference sequence). The CDR3 is 14 residues long.